Sequencing of this T cell receptor beta chain was carried out in a study of spatial heterogeneity in lung cancer (dated by TCRdb to between 2017 and 2020). General notes on the study: Beta-chain transcripts were consistently detected in greater numbers than alpha-chain transcripts, which likely reflects a higher abundance of beta-chain transcripts. In the raw uncorrected reads, each unique combination of TCR and UMI appeared more than ten times on average. In non-small cell lung cancer, the study quantitatively compared TCR alpha and beta repertoires across several tumor regions, matched nontumor lung, and blood. Nonsynonymous mutation counts, determined by whole-exome sequencing of tumor tissue, were related to TCR repertoire features. Both alpha and beta chains were TCR-sequenced in samples taken at surgery, namely 220 tumor regions, around 70 matched nontumor lung samples and about 52 PBMC samples.

Deletion took 5 bases off V and 4 bases off J, with a span of 14 bases between the germline ends. The germline V gene (reference sequence) specifies DFQATT as CDR1 and SNEGSKA as CDR2. Measured from the cysteine to the phenylalanine, the CDR3 is 13 residues long. Only the CDR3 DNA is retained, 39 bases long and in frame from the first base. The research as a whole found: Ubiquitous expanded tumor TCRs were found in blood more often at tumor resection than at routine follow-up. Additional single-cell paired TCR alpha and beta sequencing was considered necessary to confirm, at a functional level, the hypothesis that regional TCRs recognize regional mutations.

The protocol used for the library was 5' RACE. The reads were generated on a NextSeq 500. The TCR library protocol attached a unique molecular identifier to each TCR cDNA molecule to allow correction of PCR and sequencing errors. On the study's bioinformatics: TCR identification, UMI-based error correction and CDR3 extraction were performed with Decombinator tools. Expanded TCRs were defined as those above a frequency of 2 per 1,000, corresponding to the top 1% of the tumor frequency distribution. Each repertoire was subsampled 100 times to 5,000 TCRs, after which Renyi diversity was computed with the R vegan package. CDR3 similarity networks were constructed using string-kernel similarity of amino acid triplets, with links drawn between CDR3s whose pairwise similarity was above 0.82. TCRdb reanalyzed the raw reads on its own, using fastp at Q25 for trimming and MiXCR for clone calling, and kept in-frame beta chains. Every distinct CDR3 protein forms one entry, paired with its most common genes and DNA. These V and J calls derive from TCRdb rather than the authors' analysis. The sample contains 90,000 or so distinct CDR3 sequences, roughly 10% of them found a single time. In total, the top ten clones hold 6.5% to 8.5% of the sample.

Reading the label with the study, this specimen's time point is: sample taken at primary tumor resection. TCR sequencing used whole RNA extracted from tumor and nontumor lung tissue, or from cryopreserved PBMC samples, without cell sorting. Samples were obtained from 72 patients with early-stage, untreated non-small cell lung cancer from the lung TRACERx cohort. A patient was chosen for TCR sequencing only when enough RNA was available from at least two tumor regions. In this sample, this clonotype turned up many times. The clone's antigen remains unknown. Base qualities are not at hand, and no much larger clone is one base apart.

The material was PBMCs, obtained at surgery. Recombination joined TRBV20-1 with TRBJ2-5, with a tentative D gene TRBD1 over 6 matching bases. The clonotype originates from a male donor with early-stage non-small cell lung cancer. The DNA reads TGCAGTGCTTATTTGGACAGTCGAGAGACCCAGTACTTC. This translates into CSAYLDSRETQYF.